The 29 T cell receptor beta chains presented below share a single source sample, sequenced in a study of CD8 T cells in Susac syndrome. Random hexamers served to reverse transcribe roughly 0.5 to 1 ug RNA. TCRdb fed the immunoSEQ multiplex PCR reads into MiXCR, producing one record per CDR3 protein. The table has around 130,000 distinct CDR3 sequences, 75% to 90% seen once. Material: CD8+ T cells from PBMCs. The receptors derive from a human donor with multiple sclerosis.

This rearrangement joins TRBV4-1 to TRBJ2-1; 8 nucleotides agree with TRBD2. J was trimmed by 4 bases and V by 0 bases; bases with no gene match: 8. CDR1 and CDR2 from the germline V gene are MGHRA and YSYEKL. This CDR3 is 17 amino acids long. Here the CDR3 DNA reads TGCGCCAGCAGCCAAGAAGGTCTAGCGGGCTTATACAATGAGCAGTTCTTC. It yields the protein CASSQEGLAGLYNEQFF.

The J gene is TRBJ1-5, the V gene TRBV12-3 or TRBV12-4; weak D call: TRBD1 (5 bases). This CDR3 spans 13 amino acids. V shed 6 bases and J shed 3 bases, with 9 bases lying between them. Here the CDR3 DNA reads TGTGCCAGCAGCGACAGATACAATCAGCCCCAGCATTTT. Translating gives CASSDRYNQPQHF.

The chain uses TRBV7-9 and TRBJ1-2, with D unresolved. The CDR3 runs 13 residues. Trimming took off 0 bases at V and 4 bases at J, with 6 bases between the two ends. The V gene's germline CDR1 is SEHNR and CDR2 FQNEAQ (reference sequence). The CDR3 is CASSLAPSYGYTF. The CDR3 nucleotides are TGTGCCAGCAGCTTAGCGCCTAGCTATGGCTACACCTTC.

The chain recombines TRBV28 with TRBJ1-1; possibly TRBD1 for D (6 bases). Germline V lookup: CDR1 MDHEN, CDR2 SYDVKM. The CDR3 length is 14 residues. V was pared by 7 bases and J by 1 base, with 13 bases between. The CDR3 sequence is CASNTGSANTEAFF. The CDR3 DNA sequence: TGTGCCAGCAACACAGGGAGTGCGAACACTGAAGCTTTCTTT.

This clonotype was recorded once. The V call is TRBV10-3, the J call TRBJ1-5; D is undetermined. Looked up from germline, CDR1 is ENHRY and CDR2 is SYGVKD. The ends were cut back, 8 bases at V and 1 base at J, with 9 bases in the middle. This CDR3 region has 13 residues. The CDR3 protein is CAIADSSNQPQHF. In DNA form, the CDR3 reads TGTGCCATCGCGGACTCGAGCAATCAGCCCCAGCATTTT.

This chain links TRBV19 with TRBJ2-7; 12 bases align to TRBD2. Germline V lookup: CDR1 LNHDA, CDR2 SQIVND (reference sequence). Unmatched junction bases numbered 3, after V lost 6 bases and J lost 3 bases. The CDR3 loop spans 14 amino acids. CDR3 coding DNA: TGTGCCAGTAGACTACTAGCGGGAGGCTACGAGCAGTACGTC. Translation gives CASRLLAGGYEQYV.

This clonotype was observed a few times. The V gene is TRBV4-1, the J gene TRBJ2-7; TRBD1 matches 8 bases. The junction had 7 bases not matched to a gene; V was cut back by 3 bases and J by 3 bases. Germline-derived CDR1 and CDR2 are MGHRA and YSYEKL. The CDR3 loop spans 15 amino acids. CDR3 sequence reads: CASSHGDGTGYEQYF. CDR3 coding DNA: TGCGCCAGCAGCCATGGGGATGGGACAGGCTACGAGCAGTACTTC.

J is TRBJ2-2 and V is TRBV7-9; the D is unclear. The CDR3 runs to 14 residues. Trimming shortened V by 3 bases and J by 1 base, and 6 bases separated the two germline ends. Per germline, CDR1 SEHNR and CDR2 FQNEAQ (reference sequence). CDR3 in amino acids: CASSFTENTGELFF. The CDR3 DNA sequence: TGTGCCAGCAGCTTCACAGAGAACACCGGGGAGCTGTTTTTT.

V is TRBV5-4 and J is TRBJ2-2; no firm D call. Germline CDR1 SGHNT, CDR2 YYREEE (reference sequence). The germline V and J ends were trimmed by 1 base and 6 bases, with 10 bases remaining between them. CDR3 length: 14 residues. Here the CDR3 reads CASSLSQVAGELFF. The CDR3 coding sequence is TGTGCCAGCAGCTTGAGTCAGGTCGCCGGGGAGCTGTTTTTT.

This chain connects TRBV14 to TRBJ1-2; 10 bases map to TRBD1. Germline CDR1 SGHDN, CDR2 FVKESK. Trimming cost V 5 bases and J 4 bases; bases outside gene matches: 4. This CDR3 comprises 14 residues. CDR3 sequence (DNA): TGTGCCAGCAGCTTTGGGACAGGGGTCTATGGCTACACCTTC. This codes for CASSFGTGVYGYTF.

The chain has TRBV4-3 and TRBJ1-2; 12 bases align to TRBD1. The trim removed 11 bases at V and 3 bases at J, leaving 22 bases unmatched. From germline, CDR1 is LGHNA and CDR2 YSLEER. The CDR3 runs to 19 residues. The CDR3 sequence: CARFFKVGTGGLCYYGYTF. The CDR3 DNA follows: TGCGCCCGTTTTTTCAAAGTAGGGACAGGGGGCTTGTGTTACTATGGCTACACCTTC.

This sequence joins TRBV6-4 and TRBJ2-7; 8 bases are shared with TRBD1. This CDR3 comprises 18 residues. Per germline, CDR1 MRHNA and CDR2 SNTAGT. V lost 0 bases to trimming and J lost 3 bases; unmatched junction nucleotides: 13. The CDR3, as DNA: TGTGCCAGCAGTGACTCGATTGAAAGCAGGGGGCGTTACTACGAGCAGTACGTC. It codes for CASSDSIESRGRYYEQYV.

The chain links TRBV29-1 to TRBJ2-3, with no clear D. Germline loops: CDR1 SQVTM, CDR2 ANQGSEA. The CDR3 has 13 residues. V lost 4 bases and J lost 0, with 8 bases in between. The CDR3 loop is CSVGLTSTDTQYF. CDR3 DNA sequence: TGCAGCGTTGGGCTAACTAGCACAGATACGCAGTATTTT.

This chain uses TRBV11-2 with TRBJ2-3, with a tentative D call TRBD1 (5 bases). This CDR3 has 14 residues. Deletions cut 3 bases from V and 4 bases from J, with 11 bases between. Germline V gene data show CDR1 as SGHAT and CDR2 as FQNNGV. CDR3 sequence: CASSFVRVPDTQYF. CDR3 coding DNA: TGTGCCAGCAGCTTCGTCAGGGTCCCAGATACGCAGTATTTT.

The chain links TRBV19 to TRBJ1-5; 8 bases are a match to TRBD1. The CDR3 is 15 residues long. V lost 6 bases to trimming and J lost 3 bases; unmatched junction nucleotides: 7. Germline V gene sequence: CDR1 LNHDA, CDR2 SQIVND (reference sequence). Here the CDR3 reads CASSWGTGPNQPQHF. For the CDR3, the DNA is TGTGCCAGTAGCTGGGGGACAGGCCCCAATCAGCCCCAGCATTTT.

The V and J genes are TRBV27 and TRBJ2-7, with 7 bases that match TRBD2. CDR1 is MNHEY, CDR2 SMNVEV, per germline (reference sequence). The trim removed 5 bases at V and 6 bases at J, leaving 7 bases unmatched. The CDR3 covers 13 residues. The CDR3 loop reads CASSPDGGGEQYF. The CDR3 DNA reads as TGTGCCAGCAGTCCAGATGGGGGGGGCGAGCAGTACTTC.

This chain links TRBV28 with TRBJ2-4; weak D call: TRBD1 (6 bases). V gave up 6 bases and J gave up 11 bases, with 17 bases separating them. Germline assignment: CDR1 MDHEN and CDR2 SYDVKM. The CDR3 is 13 amino acids. CDR3 DNA sequence: TGTGCCAGCAGCTTCCCCAACAACAGGGTTCAGTACTTC. Translating it yields CASSFPNNRVQYF.

This sequence joins TRBV27 and TRBJ2-7; either TRBD1 or TRBD2 may supply D (5 bases each). V was clipped by 5 bases and J by 2 bases, with 16 bases between them. In germline, CDR1 is MNHEY, CDR2 SMNVEV (reference sequence). This CDR3 spans 15 amino acids. The CDR3 nucleotides read TGTGCCAGCAGTCCCAGGGCGGGCAGAGCCTACGAGCAGTACGTC. The encoded protein is CASSPRAGRAYEQYV.

This chain joins TRBV19 and TRBJ2-6; D remains ambiguous. CDR1 and CDR2 from the germline V gene are LNHDA and SQIVND (reference sequence). V shed 7 bases and J shed 0 bases, with 1 base lying between them. The CDR3 loop spans 12 amino acids. The CDR3 nucleotides are TGTGCCAGTACCTCTGGGGCCAACGTCCTGACTTTC. The encoded protein is CASTSGANVLTF.

Written as DNA, the CDR3 is TGTGCCAGCAGGGCGGGGTTTACTGAAGCTTTCTTT. Protein: CASRAGFTEAFF. The chain has TRBV6-2 or TRBV6-3 and TRBJ1-1; D not resolved. The CDR3 runs 12 residues. The germline V gene has CDR1 MNHEY and CDR2 SVGEGT. Trimming removed 6 bases from V and 5 bases from J, with 10 bases in between.

The chain employs TRBV5-4 and TRBJ1-1; 11 nucleotides agree with TRBD1. This CDR3 contains 17 residues. Looked up from germline, CDR1 is SGHNT and CDR2 is YYREEE (reference sequence). Germline trimming cut 4 bases from V and 3 bases from J; bases unmatched to any gene: 11. The CDR3, as DNA: TGTGCCAGCAGCCCCACAGGACAGGGGGCACGGGACACTGAAGCTTTCTTT. Residues: CASSPTGQGARDTEAFF.

CDR3: CASSPSDRATFF. CDR3 nucleotides: TGTGCCAGCAGCCCCTCGGACAGGGCGACGTTCTTC. The chain couples TRBV11-2 to TRBJ2-1; 8 bases match TRBD1. Trimming cost V 5 bases and J 15 bases; bases outside gene matches: 9. Germline V gives CDR1 SGHAT, CDR2 FQNNGV. The CDR3 has 12 amino acids.

V and J are TRBV15 and TRBJ2-5; D not resolved. This CDR3 has 15 amino acids. The germline V gene has CDR1 LNHNV and CDR2 YYDKDF (reference sequence). V was cut by 5 bases and J by 5 bases, with 18 bases left in between. The CDR3 is CATSPRVGVGETQYF. The CDR3 DNA follows: TGTGCCACCAGCCCTCGGGTTGGGGTGGGGGAGACCCAGTACTTC.

Written as DNA, the CDR3 is TGCGCCAGCAGCCAAGCCCCAGTAAGGGGTACCGGAAACACCATATATTTT. Translation gives CASSQAPVRGTGNTIYF. V gene TRBV4-1 combines with J gene TRBJ1-3, with D possibly being TRBD1 (5 bases). Trimming shortened V by 1 base and J by 4 bases, and 17 bases separated the two germline ends. CDR1 and CDR2 (germline): MGHRA, YSYEKL. This CDR3 contains 17 residues.

The chain employs TRBV7-2 and TRBJ1-5; D ambiguous. V lost 2 bases and J lost 4, with 9 bases in between. Germline V CDR1 and CDR2: SGHTA, FQGNSA. This CDR3 has 14 amino acids. CDR3 protein: CASSLLWVNQPQHF. CDR3 DNA sequence: TGTGCCAGCAGCTTATTGTGGGTGAATCAGCCCCAGCATTTT.

As to this clonotype: The CDR3 end shows no conserved phenylalanine or tryptophan, and so a read error is likely. The V call is TRBV7-9, the J call TRBJ1-1; no definite D call. In germline, CDR1 is SEHNR, CDR2 FQNEAQ (reference sequence). The CDR3 extends over 11 amino acids. The V end was cut by 3 bases, the J end by 7 bases, with 6 bases between. CDR3 sequence: CASSFGGEAFL. The CDR3, as DNA: TGTGCCAGCAGCTTTGGTGGTGAAGCTTTCCTT.

A note on this clonotype: Its ends do not fully match the called genes, so a read error is possible. The V and J genes are TRBV6-1 and TRBJ1-1; 9 bases agree with TRBD1. This CDR3 comprises 12 residues. CDR1 and CDR2 from the germline V gene are MNHNS and SASEGT. This CDR3 reads CASRQGAAEPFF. The DNA for the CDR3 is TGTGCCAGCAGACAGGGGGCTGCTGAACCTTTCTTT.

The chain links TRBV5-1 to TRBJ2-3, with 13 bases aligning to TRBD2. CDR3 length equals 16 residues. The V gene's germline CDR1 is SGHRS and CDR2 YFSETQ. J was trimmed by 6 bases and V by 3 bases; bases with no gene match: 7. CDR3 amino acids: CASSYGTSGNPDTQYF. The CDR3 DNA reads as TGCGCCAGCAGCTACGGGACTAGCGGGAATCCCGATACGCAGTATTTT.

The rearrangement uses TRBV12-3 or TRBV12-4 and TRBJ2-5, with D possibly TRBD2 on 5 matching bases. Trimming took 3 bases from V and 2 from J, leaving 10 bases between them. CDR3 length equals 14 residues. Written as DNA, the CDR3 is TGTGCCAGCAGTTTGGAGGCGGAACAAGAGACCCAGTACTTC. This gives the protein CASSLEAEQETQYF.